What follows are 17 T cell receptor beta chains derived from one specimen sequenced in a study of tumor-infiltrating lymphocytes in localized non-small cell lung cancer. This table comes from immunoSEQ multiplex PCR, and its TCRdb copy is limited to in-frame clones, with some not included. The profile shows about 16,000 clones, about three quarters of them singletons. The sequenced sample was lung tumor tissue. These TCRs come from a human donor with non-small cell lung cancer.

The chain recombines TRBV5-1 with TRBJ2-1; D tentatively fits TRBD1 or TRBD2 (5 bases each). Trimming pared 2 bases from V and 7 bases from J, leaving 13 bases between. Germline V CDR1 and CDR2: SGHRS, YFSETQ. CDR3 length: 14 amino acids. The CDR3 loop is CASSFGTPGNEQFF. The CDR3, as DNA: TGCGCCAGCAGCTTCGGGACCCCGGGGAATGAGCAGTTCTTC.

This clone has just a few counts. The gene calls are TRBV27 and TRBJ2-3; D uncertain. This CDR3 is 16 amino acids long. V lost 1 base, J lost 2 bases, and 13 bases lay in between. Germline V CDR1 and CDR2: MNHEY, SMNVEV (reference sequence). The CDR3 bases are TGTGCCAGCAGTTTATTAGGGAACCTACACACAGATACGCAGTATTTT. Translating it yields CASSLLGNLHTDTQYF.

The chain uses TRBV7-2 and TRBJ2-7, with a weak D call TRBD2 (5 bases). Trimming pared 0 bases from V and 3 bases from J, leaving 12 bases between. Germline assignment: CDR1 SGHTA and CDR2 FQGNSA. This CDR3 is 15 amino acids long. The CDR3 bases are TGTGCCAGCAGCTTAGCCCCAGCGGATCACTACGAGCAGTACTTC. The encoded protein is CASSLAPADHYEQYF.

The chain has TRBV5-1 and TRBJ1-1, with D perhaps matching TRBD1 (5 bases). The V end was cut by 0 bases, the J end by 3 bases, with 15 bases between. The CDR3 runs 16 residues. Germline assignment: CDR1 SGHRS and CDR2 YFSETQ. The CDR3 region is CASSLVSGQDYTEAFF. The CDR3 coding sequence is TGCGCCAGCAGCTTGGTTTCAGGGCAGGACTACACTGAAGCTTTCTTT.

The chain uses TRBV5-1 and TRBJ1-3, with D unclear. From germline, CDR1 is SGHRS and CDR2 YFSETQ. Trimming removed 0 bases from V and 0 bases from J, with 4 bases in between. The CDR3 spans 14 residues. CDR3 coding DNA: TGCGCCAGCAGCTTGGACTCCTCTGGAAACACCATATATTTT. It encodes CASSLDSSGNTIYF.

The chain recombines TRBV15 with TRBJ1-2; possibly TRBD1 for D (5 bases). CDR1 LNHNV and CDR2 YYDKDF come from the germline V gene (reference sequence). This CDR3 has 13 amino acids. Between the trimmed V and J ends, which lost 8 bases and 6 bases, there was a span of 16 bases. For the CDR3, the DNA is TGTGCCACCTTTGGGGGGAAGGTTAATGGCTACACCTTC. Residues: CATFGGKVNGYTF.

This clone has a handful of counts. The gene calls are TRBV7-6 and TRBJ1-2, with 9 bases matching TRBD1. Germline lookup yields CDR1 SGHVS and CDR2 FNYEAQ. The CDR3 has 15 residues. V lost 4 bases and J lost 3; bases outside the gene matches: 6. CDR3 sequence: CASSSGTGNDYGYTF. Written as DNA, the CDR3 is TGTGCCAGCAGCTCCGGGACAGGGAACGACTATGGCTACACCTTC.

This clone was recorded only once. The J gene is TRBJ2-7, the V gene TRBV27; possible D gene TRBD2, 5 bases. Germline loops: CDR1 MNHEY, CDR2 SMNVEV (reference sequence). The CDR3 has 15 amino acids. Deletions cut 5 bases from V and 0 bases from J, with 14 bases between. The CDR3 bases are TGTGCCAGCAGTCCTATTTTAGGGAGCTCCTACGAGCAGTACTTC. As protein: CASSPILGSSYEQYF.

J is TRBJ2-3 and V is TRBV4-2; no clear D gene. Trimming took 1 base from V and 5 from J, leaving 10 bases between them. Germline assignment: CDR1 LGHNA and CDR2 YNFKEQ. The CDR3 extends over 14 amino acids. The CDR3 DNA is TGTGCCAGCAGCCAAGTCCCTCTAGGAGATACGCAGTATTTT. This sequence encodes CASSQVPLGDTQYF.

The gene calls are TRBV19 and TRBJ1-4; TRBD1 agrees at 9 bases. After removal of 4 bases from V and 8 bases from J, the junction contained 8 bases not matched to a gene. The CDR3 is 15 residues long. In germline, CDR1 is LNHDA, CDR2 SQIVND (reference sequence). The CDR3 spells CASSTSGQGREKLFF. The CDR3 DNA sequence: TGTGCCAGTAGTACTTCGGGACAGGGTAGAGAAAAACTGTTTTTT.

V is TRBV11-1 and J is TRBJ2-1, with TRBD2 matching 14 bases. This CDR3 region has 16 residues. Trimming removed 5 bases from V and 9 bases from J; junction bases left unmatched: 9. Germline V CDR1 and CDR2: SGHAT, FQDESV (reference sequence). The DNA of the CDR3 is TGTGCCAGCAGCCCCGGGACTAGCGGGAGAGTTAGTGAGCAGTTCTTC. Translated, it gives CASSPGTSGRVSEQFF.

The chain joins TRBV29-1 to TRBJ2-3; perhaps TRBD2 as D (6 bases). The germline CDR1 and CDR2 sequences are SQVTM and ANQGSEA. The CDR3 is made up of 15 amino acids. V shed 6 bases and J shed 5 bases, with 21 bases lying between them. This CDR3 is CSVEPISGGGDTQYF. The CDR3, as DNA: TGCAGCGTCGAACCAATTAGCGGAGGAGGAGATACGCAGTATTTT.

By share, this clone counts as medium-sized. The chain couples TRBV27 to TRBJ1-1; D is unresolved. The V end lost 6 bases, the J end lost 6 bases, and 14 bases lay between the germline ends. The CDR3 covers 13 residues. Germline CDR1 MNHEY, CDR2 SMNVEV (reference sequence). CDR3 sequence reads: CASSLSLRAEAFF. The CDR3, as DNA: TGTGCCAGCAGCCTTTCGCTCCGTGCTGAAGCTTTCTTT.

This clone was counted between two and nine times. CDR3 sequence: CASSLGGQRHYEQYF. CDR3 in DNA: TGTGCCAGCAGCCTGGGGGGACAGCGCCACTACGAGCAGTACTTC. V gene TRBV5-6 combines with J gene TRBJ2-7; possibly TRBD1 for D (7 bases). With 4 bases removed from V and 3 bases from J, the gap between germline ends came to 17 bases. The length of the CDR3 is 15 residues. Germline-derived CDR1 and CDR2 are SGHDT and YYEEEE.

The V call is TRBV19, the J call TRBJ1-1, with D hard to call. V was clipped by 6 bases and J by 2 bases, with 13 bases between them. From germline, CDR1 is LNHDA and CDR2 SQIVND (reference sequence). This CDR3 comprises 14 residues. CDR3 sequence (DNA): TGTGCCAGTAGGTTTCGGGGATTTAACACTGAAGCTTTCTTT. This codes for CASRFRGFNTEAFF. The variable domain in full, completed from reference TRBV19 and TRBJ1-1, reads DGGITQSPKYLFRKEGQNVTLSCEQNLNHDAMYWYRQDPGQGLRLIYYSQIVNDFQKGDIAEGYSVSREKKESFPLTVTSAQKNPTAFYLCASRFRGFNTEAFFGQGTRLTVV.

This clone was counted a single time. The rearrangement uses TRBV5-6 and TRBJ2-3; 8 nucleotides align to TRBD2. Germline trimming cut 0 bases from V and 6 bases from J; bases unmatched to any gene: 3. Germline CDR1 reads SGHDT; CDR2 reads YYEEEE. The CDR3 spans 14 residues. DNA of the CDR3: TGTGCCAGCAGCTTGGACGGGAGGGGGGATACGCAGTATTTT. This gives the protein CASSLDGRGDTQYF.

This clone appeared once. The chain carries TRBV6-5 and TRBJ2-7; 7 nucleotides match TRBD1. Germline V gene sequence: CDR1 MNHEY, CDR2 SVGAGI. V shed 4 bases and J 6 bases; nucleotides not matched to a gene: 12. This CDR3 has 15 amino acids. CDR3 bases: TGTGCCAGCAGTTGGGGAATCCTTTCAGGGGGCGAGCAGTACTTC. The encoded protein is CASSWGILSGGEQYF.